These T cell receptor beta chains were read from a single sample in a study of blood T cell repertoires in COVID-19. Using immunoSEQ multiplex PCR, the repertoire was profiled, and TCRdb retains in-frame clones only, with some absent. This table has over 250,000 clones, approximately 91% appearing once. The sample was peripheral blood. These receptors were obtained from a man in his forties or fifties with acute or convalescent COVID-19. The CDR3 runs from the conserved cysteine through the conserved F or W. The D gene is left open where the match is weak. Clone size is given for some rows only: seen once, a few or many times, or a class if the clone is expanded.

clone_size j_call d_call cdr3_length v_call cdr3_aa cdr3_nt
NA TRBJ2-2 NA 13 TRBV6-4 CASSVSSIGELFF TGTGCCAGCAGTGTTTCGAGCATCGGGGAGCTGTTTTTT
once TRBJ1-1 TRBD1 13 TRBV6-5 CASSYNRGTEAFF TGTGCCAGCAGTTACAACAGGGGAACTGAAGCTTTCTTT
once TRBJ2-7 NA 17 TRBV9 CASSVEQGPPSSYEQYF TGTGCCAGCAGCGTGGAGCAGGGGCCTCCGAGCTCCTACGAGCAGTACTTC
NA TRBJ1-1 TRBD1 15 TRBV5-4 CASSSDRGMNTEAFF TGTGCCAGCAGCTCAGACAGGGGGATGAACACTGAAGCTTTCTTT
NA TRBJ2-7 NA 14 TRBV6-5 CASRFTGSTYEQYF TGTGCCAGCAGATTTACAGGGAGTACCTACGAGCAGTACTTC
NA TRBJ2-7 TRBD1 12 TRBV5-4 CASTGTGVEQYF TGTGCCAGCACCGGCACAGGGGTCGAGCAGTACTTC
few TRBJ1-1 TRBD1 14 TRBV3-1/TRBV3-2 CASSLRDSHRVAFF TGTGCCAGCAGCTTACGGGACAGCCATCGTGTAGCTTTCTTT
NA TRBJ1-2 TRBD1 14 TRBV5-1 CASSFGDRAGGYTF TGCGCCAGCAGCTTCGGTGACAGGGCGGGCGGCTACACCTTC
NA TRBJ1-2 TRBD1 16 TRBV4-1 CASSPGTGGDPHGYTF TGCGCCAGCAGCCCCGGGACAGGGGGCGACCCGCATGGCTACACCTTC
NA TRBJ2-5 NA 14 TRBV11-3 CASSLAPGAKTQYF TGTGCCAGCAGCTTAGCCCCCGGAGCTAAGACCCAGTACTTC
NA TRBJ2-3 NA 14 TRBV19 CASRTRPSTDTQYF TGTGCCAGTAGGACTCGACCAAGCACAGATACGCAGTATTTT
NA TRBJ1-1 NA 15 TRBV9 CASSENGAGSTEAFF TGTGCCAGCAGCGAGAACGGTGCGGGGAGCACTGAAGCTTTCTTT
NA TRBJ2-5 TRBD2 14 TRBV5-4 CASSSGLAGEAQYF TGTGCCAGCAGCTCTGGACTAGCGGGGGAGGCCCAGTACTTC
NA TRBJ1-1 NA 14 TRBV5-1 CASSPGLQNTEAFF TGCGCCAGCAGCCCCGGACTCCAGAACACTGAAGCTTTCTTT
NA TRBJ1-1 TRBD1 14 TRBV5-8 CASSFRQGSTEAFF TGTGCCAGCAGCTTCCGACAGGGAAGTACTGAAGCTTTCTTT
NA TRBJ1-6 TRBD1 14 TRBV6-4 CASSLDRGGSPLHF TGTGCCAGCAGCCTCGACAGGGGGGGCTCACCCCTCCACTTT
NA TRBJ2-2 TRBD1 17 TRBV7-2 CASSLRDRGAKTGELFF TGTGCCAGCAGCTTACGAGACAGGGGGGCCAAAACCGGGGAGCTGTTTTTT
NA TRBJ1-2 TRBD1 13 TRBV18 CASSPRGQDGYTF TGTGCCAGCTCACCAAGGGGACAGGATGGCTACACCTTC
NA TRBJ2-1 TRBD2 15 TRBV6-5 CASGVLAGGRNEQFF TGTGCCAGCGGGGTCCTAGCGGGGGGTAGGAATGAGCAGTTCTTC
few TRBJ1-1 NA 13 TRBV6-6 CASSYSEKTEAFF TGTGCCAGCAGTTACTCGGAGAAGACTGAAGCTTTCTTT
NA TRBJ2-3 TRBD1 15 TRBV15 CATSPGTGGYGTQYF TGTGCCACCAGTCCCGGGACAGGGGGCTATGGGACGCAGTATTTT
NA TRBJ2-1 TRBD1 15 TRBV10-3 CAIMGRGQGTHEQFF TGTGCCATCATGGGCCGGGGACAGGGGACACATGAGCAGTTCTTC
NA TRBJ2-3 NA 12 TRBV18 CASSPVTDTQYF TGTGCCAGCTCACCCGTTACAGATACGCAGTATTTT
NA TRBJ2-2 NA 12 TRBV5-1 CASSLVSGELFF TGCGCCAGCAGCTTGGTTAGCGGGGAGCTGTTTTTT
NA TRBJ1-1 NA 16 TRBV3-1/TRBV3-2 CASSQGGVGTNTEAFF TGTGCCAGCAGCCAAGGCGGAGTCGGAACGAACACTGAAGCTTTCTTT
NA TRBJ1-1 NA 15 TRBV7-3 CASSLLGGPWTEAFF TGTGCCAGCAGCTTACTTGGGGGCCCGTGGACTGAAGCTTTCTTT
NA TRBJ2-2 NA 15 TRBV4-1 CASSPMEVKTGELFF TGCGCCAGCAGCCCCATGGAGGTAAAAACCGGGGAGCTGTTTTTT
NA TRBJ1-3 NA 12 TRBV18 CASFNTGNTIYF TGTGCCAGCTTTAACACTGGAAACACCATATATTTT
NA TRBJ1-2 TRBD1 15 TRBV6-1 CASSEPQGAHYGYTF TGTGCCAGCAGTGAGCCACAGGGGGCCCACTATGGCTACACCTTC
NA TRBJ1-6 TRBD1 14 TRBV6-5 CASSRDSYNSPLHF TGTGCCAGCAGCCGGGACAGCTATAATTCACCCCTCCACTTT
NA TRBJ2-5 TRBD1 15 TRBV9 CASSVGQGWEETQYF TGTGCCAGCAGCGTAGGACAGGGATGGGAAGAGACCCAGTACTTC
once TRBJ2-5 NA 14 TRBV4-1 CASSRAVGVGTQYF TGCGCCAGCAGCCGAGCAGTGGGAGTCGGGACCCAGTACTTC
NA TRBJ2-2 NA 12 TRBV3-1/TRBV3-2 CAGGSYTGELFF TGTGCCGGAGGTTCCTACACCGGGGAGCTGTTTTTT
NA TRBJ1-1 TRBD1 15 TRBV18 CASSPPQGTNTEAFF TGTGCCAGCTCACCCCCACAGGGGACGAACACTGAAGCTTTCTTT
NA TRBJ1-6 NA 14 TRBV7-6 CASSLEPYNSPLHF TGTGCCAGCAGCCTCGAGCCCTATAATTCACCCCTCCACTTT
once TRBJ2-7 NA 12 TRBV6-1 CASSEMEGGKYF TGTGCCAGCAGTGAAATGGAGGGGGGGAAGTACTTC
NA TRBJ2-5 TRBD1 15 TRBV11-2 CASSRRQGTGETQYF TGTGCCAGCAGCCGCCGACAGGGGACGGGAGAGACCCAGTACTTC
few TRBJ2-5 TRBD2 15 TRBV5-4 CASSLEGGGQETQYF TGTGCCAGCAGCTTGGAGGGCGGGGGGCAAGAGACCCAGTACTTC
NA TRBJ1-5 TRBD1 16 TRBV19 CASSQKGALGNQPQHF TGTGCCAGTAGTCAAAAGGGGGCTCTAGGCAATCAGCCCCAGCATTTT
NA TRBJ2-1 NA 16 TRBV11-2 CASRPPARGLYNEQFF TGTGCCAGCAGACCACCCGCAAGGGGATTATACAATGAGCAGTTCTTC
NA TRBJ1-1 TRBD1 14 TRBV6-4 CASRKQGLETEAFF TGTGCCAGCAGGAAACAGGGGCTGGAGACTGAAGCTTTCTTT